This TCR beta chain originates from a study of T cell responses to AZD1222 COVID-19 vaccine. Germline V gene sequence: CDR1 MNHEY, CDR2 SVGAGI. The length of the CDR3 is 13 residues. The trim removed 4 bases at V and 7 bases at J, leaving 4 bases unmatched. Regarding this clone: Its antigen is not identified.

Using immunoSEQ multiplex PCR, the repertoire was profiled, and TCRdb retains in-frame clones only, with some absent. The table shows some 150,000 clones, with over 90% occurring only once. Regarding the study as a whole: There were repertoire samples only from the period after the peak T cell response. Nearly half of spike-specific TCRs reportedly go after variant regions that carry no mutations. Once two AZD1222 doses were given, Spike-specific TCR breadth and depth went up.

Pooled in the analysis were second doses at about 4 or about 12 weeks. The sample here was peripheral blood, taken 28 days after the second AZD1222 dose. This receptor was obtained from an adult who received the AZD1222 COVID-19 vaccine. This chain uses TRBV6-5 with TRBJ1-2, with 9 bases fitting TRBD1. In nucleotides, the CDR3 is TGTGCCAGCAGTTGGGGGACAGGGTTTGGCTACACCTTC. Translated: CASSWGTGFGYTF.